These 24 T cell receptor beta chains were all obtained from the same sample, sequenced in a study of cytomegalovirus exposure and HLA in healthy donors. It was with 60 Vbeta and 13 Jbeta primers that the PCR ran. This table comes from immunoSEQ multiplex PCR, and its TCRdb copy is limited to in-frame clones, with some not included. The table includes some 170,000 clones, roughly 70% detected once. Material for sequencing was PBMCs. The receptors derive from a woman aged 50 to 60 in good health and CMV-seropositive.

This chain joins TRBV2 and TRBJ2-7; TRBD2 matches at 10 bases. Trimming removed 11 bases from V and 7 bases from J; junction bases left unmatched: 8. Germline V CDR1 and CDR2: SNHLY, FYNNEI. This CDR3 is 12 amino acids long. The CDR3 here is CASKAGGCEQYF. The CDR3 nucleotides read TGTGCCTCCAAAGCGGGGGGGTGTGAGCAGTACTTC.

This clone appeared once. The genes are TRBV6-1 and TRBJ2-5, with TRBD1 matching over 9 bases. CDR1 and CDR2 from the germline V gene are MNHNS and SASEGT. This CDR3 contains 14 residues. V lost 3 bases to trimming and J lost 3 bases; unmatched junction nucleotides: 2. This CDR3 is CASSDTGGEETQYF. CDR3 DNA sequence: TGTGCCAGCAGTGATACAGGGGGCGAAGAGACCCAGTACTTC.

This chain connects TRBV6-5 to TRBJ2-7; TRBD1 aligns across 10 bases. The V segment lost 6 bases and the J segment 2 bases; nucleotides outside the gene matches: 4. The germline CDR1 and CDR2 sequences are MNHEY and SVGAGI. The CDR3 has 14 amino acids. The CDR3 loop reads CASRRGQGPYEQYF. In nucleotides, the CDR3 is TGTGCCAGCAGGAGGGGACAGGGGCCCTACGAGCAGTACTTC.

As DNA, the CDR3 is TGCGCCAGCACTAAAAACAGTGCCCCTAACGAGCAGTACTTC. Translating it yields CASTKNSAPNEQYF. The rearrangement uses TRBV10-2 and TRBJ2-7; no definite D call. The CDR3 consists of 14 residues. V lost 7 bases to trimming and J lost 5 bases, with 18 bases between them. Germline values: CDR1 WSHSY, CDR2 SAAADI.

The chain is built from TRBV5-5 and TRBJ2-6; D is undetermined. Germline V lookup: CDR1 SGHKS, CDR2 YYEKEE (reference sequence). The CDR3 runs to 15 residues. Trimming shortened V by 2 bases and J by 0 bases, and 6 bases separated the two germline ends. The CDR3 DNA follows: TGTGCCAGCAGCTTAAGAGCCTCTGGGGCCAACGTCCTGACTTTC. It yields the protein CASSLRASGANVLTF.

The chain couples TRBV28 to TRBJ1-1; D gene uncertain. V was cut by 5 bases and J by 1 base, with 11 bases left in between. Looked up from germline, CDR1 is MDHEN and CDR2 is SYDVKM. CDR3 length equals 14 residues. The CDR3 loop reads CASSLLQTNTEAFF. The DNA for the CDR3 is TGTGCCAGCAGTCTACTTCAAACGAACACTGAAGCTTTCTTT.

V and J are TRBV5-4 and TRBJ1-1; perhaps TRBD1 as D (6 bases). Per the germline V gene, CDR1 is SGHNT and CDR2 is YYREEE (reference sequence). The V end lost 4 bases, the J end lost 1 base, and 14 bases lay between the germline ends. This CDR3 has 15 residues. The CDR3 here is CASSRRGQWNTEAFF. CDR3 in DNA: TGTGCCAGCAGCCGCAGGGGTCAGTGGAACACTGAAGCTTTCTTT.

J is TRBJ1-5 and V is TRBV6-5; the D is unclear. Trimming pared 6 bases from V and 1 base from J, leaving 7 bases between. The CDR3 has 13 residues. The germline CDR1 and CDR2 sequences are MNHEY and SVGAGI. CDR3 region: CASSRLSNQPQHF. CDR3 in DNA: TGTGCCAGCAGCCGCCTAAGCAATCAGCCCCAGCATTTT.

This sequence joins TRBV4-1 and TRBJ1-1; 8 nucleotides align to TRBD1. Losses at the gene ends were 7 bases for V and 4 bases for J; bases not matched to a gene: 5. Germline V gives CDR1 MGHRA, CDR2 YSYEKL. The CDR3 is 13 amino acids. CDR3 residues: CASKDRVSTEAFF. The DNA of the CDR3 is TGCGCCAGCAAGGACAGGGTGAGCACTGAAGCTTTCTTT.

The gene calls are TRBV13 and TRBJ1-2, with a possible D match to TRBD1 (6 bases). CDR3 length: 14 residues. The ends were cut back, 5 bases at V and 7 bases at J, with 17 bases in the middle. Germline V gene data show CDR1 as PRHDT and CDR2 as FYEKMQ (reference sequence). The CDR3: CASSDKGVQRGYTF. The DNA for the CDR3 is TGTGCCAGCAGCGACAAGGGGGTTCAACGTGGCTACACCTTC.

The chain uses TRBV5-4 and TRBJ1-4; no firm D call. The CDR3 spans 14 residues. The V end was cut by 3 bases, the J end by 4 bases, with 10 bases between. Germline CDR1 SGHNT, CDR2 YYREEE (reference sequence). Here the CDR3 DNA reads TGTGCCAGCAGCTCGGGTTATGGTAATGAAAAACTGTTTTTT. It codes for CASSSGYGNEKLFF.

DNA for the CDR3: TGCGCCAGCAGCCCGACGGGACAGGGTTATGAAAAACTGTTTTTT. Protein: CASSPTGQGYEKLFF. The rearrangement links TRBV5-1 to TRBJ1-4; 9 bases map to TRBD1. Germline CDR1 is SGHRS and CDR2 is YFSETQ. After removal of 4 bases from V and 6 bases from J, the junction contained 7 bases not matched to a gene. The length of the CDR3 is 15 residues.

The chain recombines TRBV9 with TRBJ2-7; D remains ambiguous. Germline loops: CDR1 SGDLS, CDR2 YYNGEE. This CDR3 has 14 residues. Trimming removed 4 bases from V and 0 bases from J, with 11 bases in between. This chain's CDR3 is CASSLNSISYEQYF. CDR3 nucleotide sequence: TGTGCCAGCAGCCTAAACAGTATCTCCTACGAGCAGTACTTC.

The gene calls are TRBV4-1 and TRBJ1-2, with 11 positions matching TRBD1. Trimming cost V 4 bases and J 7 bases; bases outside gene matches: 11. This CDR3 has 16 residues. The germline gives CDR1 MGHRA, CDR2 YSYEKL. The CDR3 region is CASSPLGGQGACGYTF. The CDR3 DNA is TGCGCCAGCAGCCCCCTCGGAGGACAGGGGGCGTGTGGCTACACCTTC.

Only one count was recorded for this clone. This rearrangement joins TRBV2 to TRBJ2-1, with D unclear. The germline gives CDR1 SNHLY, CDR2 FYNNEI. The V gene lost 6 bases and the J gene lost 2 bases, with 11 bases spanning the gap. The CDR3 totals 14 residues. CDR3 nucleotide sequence: TGTGCCAGCAGCGGCGCTAGAACCTACAATGAGCAGTTCTTC. It translates to CASSGARTYNEQFF.

V gene TRBV5-1 combines with J gene TRBJ2-2, with 11 bases that match TRBD2. The V and J ends lost 2 bases and 5 bases, in that order; junction bases with no gene match: 2. CDR3 length: 15 amino acids. CDR1 and CDR2 from the germline V gene are SGHRS and YFSETQ. The chain's CDR3 is CASSLLAGETGELFF. The CDR3 DNA reads as TGCGCCAGCAGCTTACTAGCGGGGGAAACCGGGGAGCTGTTTTTT.

The V and J genes are TRBV25-1 and TRBJ1-3; no clear D. Germline V lookup: CDR1 MGHDK, CDR2 SYGVNS. The V gene lost 4 bases and the J gene lost 4 bases, with 5 bases spanning the gap. This CDR3 spans 12 amino acids. CDR3 bases: TGTGCCAGCAGTGTTAAAGGAAACACCATATATTTT. Protein sequence: CASSVKGNTIYF. Filled out from reference TRBV25-1 and TRBJ1-3, the complete variable domain reads EADIYQTPRYLVIGTGKKITLECSQTMGHDKMYWYQQDPGMELHLIHYSYGVNSTEKGDLSSESTVSRIRTEHFPLTLESARPSHTSQYLCASSVKGNTIYFGEGSWLTVV.

The chain employs TRBV6-5 and TRBJ1-6, with D possibly matching TRBD1 (5 bases). The germline V gene encodes CDR1 MNHEY and CDR2 SVGAGI. V was clipped by 2 bases and J by 7 bases, with 9 bases between them. The CDR3 loop spans 14 amino acids. The DNA of the CDR3 is TGTGCCAGCAGTTACGCAGGGATGAATTCACCCCTCCACTTT. It codes for CASSYAGMNSPLHF.

This clone is a singleton in its sample. V gene TRBV6-1 combines with J gene TRBJ2-1; D is uncertain. Deletions cut 7 bases from V and 7 bases from J, with 17 bases between. Germline V lookup: CDR1 MNHNS, CDR2 SASEGT. This CDR3 comprises 14 residues. Here the CDR3 reads CASTPPTTGNEQFF. The DNA of the CDR3 is TGTGCCAGCACTCCCCCCACGACTGGTAATGAGCAGTTCTTC.

The rearrangement joins TRBV27 to TRBJ2-2, with 9 bases aligning to TRBD1. J lost 1 base, V lost 3 bases, and 6 bases had no gene match. The germline V gene has CDR1 MNHEY and CDR2 SMNVEV (reference sequence). The CDR3 is 17 amino acids. In nucleotides, the CDR3 is TGTGCCAGCAGTTTGGCAGGGACAGGGTGGAACACCGGGGAGCTGTTTTTT. Translated: CASSLAGTGWNTGELFF.

The chain uses TRBV15 and TRBJ2-1; TRBD1 matches 7 bases. With V trimmed by 4 bases and J by 3 bases, 9 bases remained unmatched. The CDR3 runs to 16 residues. CDR1 and CDR2 (germline): LNHNV, YYDKDF (reference sequence). CDR3 nucleotide sequence: TGTGCCACCAGCACCTCCGTAGGGACAGTCTACAATGAGCAGTTCTTC. Translation: CATSTSVGTVYNEQFF.

V and J are TRBV5-1 and TRBJ2-7, with 14 positions matching TRBD2. The CDR3 is made up of 15 amino acids. The V segment lost 3 bases and the J segment 3 bases; nucleotides outside the gene matches: 2. CDR1 is SGHRS and CDR2 is YFSETQ in the germline V gene. The CDR3 sequence is CASSWGTSGGYEQYF. Written as DNA, the CDR3 is TGCGCCAGCAGCTGGGGGACTAGCGGGGGCTACGAGCAGTACTTC. Full variable domain (missing parts from reference TRBV5-1 and TRBJ2-7): KAGVTQTPRYLIKTRGQQVTLSCSPISGHRSVSWYQQTPGQGLQFLFEYFSETQRNKGNFPGRFSGRQFSNSRSEMNVSTLELGDSALYLCASSWGTSGGYEQYFGPGTRLTVT.

As for this clone: The junction and the germline gene differ at one end; a read error may be behind it. The chain is built from TRBV4-1 and TRBJ2-5, with D possibly being TRBD1 (6 bases). This CDR3 comprises 13 residues. The germline V gene encodes CDR1 MGHRA and CDR2 YSYEKL. In DNA, the CDR3 is TGTGCCAGCAGCCCGGGGACACAAGAGACCCAGTACTTC. It yields the protein CASSPGTQETQYF.

The V gene is TRBV29-1, the J gene TRBJ1-2; TRBD1 is a possible D gene (5 bases). Between the trimmed V and J ends, which lost 5 bases and 3 bases, there was a span of 16 bases. Germline V gene sequence: CDR1 SQVTM, CDR2 ANQGSEA. The CDR3 has 14 amino acids. CDR3 nucleotide sequence: TGCAGCGTTCTCGGGGGGGAGTCAGACTATGGCTACACCTTC. This sequence encodes CSVLGGESDYGYTF.